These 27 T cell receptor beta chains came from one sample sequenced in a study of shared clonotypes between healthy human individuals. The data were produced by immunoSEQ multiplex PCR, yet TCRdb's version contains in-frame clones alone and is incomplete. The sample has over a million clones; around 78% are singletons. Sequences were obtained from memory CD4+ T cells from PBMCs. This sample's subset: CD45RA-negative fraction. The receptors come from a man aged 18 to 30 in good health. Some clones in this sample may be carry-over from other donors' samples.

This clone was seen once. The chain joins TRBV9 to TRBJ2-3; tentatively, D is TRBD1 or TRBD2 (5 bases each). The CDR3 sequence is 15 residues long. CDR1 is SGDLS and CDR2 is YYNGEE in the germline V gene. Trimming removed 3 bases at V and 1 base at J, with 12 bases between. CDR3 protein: CASSAQQGGTDTQYF. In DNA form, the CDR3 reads TGTGCCAGCAGCGCTCAGCAGGGAGGCACAGATACGCAGTATTTT.

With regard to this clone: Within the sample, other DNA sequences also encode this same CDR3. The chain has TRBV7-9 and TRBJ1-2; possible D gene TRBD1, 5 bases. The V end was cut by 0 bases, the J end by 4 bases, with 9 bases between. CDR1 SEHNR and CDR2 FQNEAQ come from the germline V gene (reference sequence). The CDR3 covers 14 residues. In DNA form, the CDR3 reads TGTGCCAGCAGCTTAGCGGGGACGGGCTATGGCTACACCTTC. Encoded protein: CASSLAGTGYGYTF.

The CDR3 coding sequence is TGTGCCAGCAGCCATCCGGGACAGGGTGAAAAACTGTTTTTT. Residues: CASSHPGQGEKLFF. The chain is built from TRBV14 and TRBJ1-4; 9 bases map to TRBD1. Germline assignment: CDR1 SGHDN and CDR2 FVKESK. Losses at the gene ends were 3 bases for V and 7 bases for J; bases not matched to a gene: 3. The CDR3 spans 14 residues.

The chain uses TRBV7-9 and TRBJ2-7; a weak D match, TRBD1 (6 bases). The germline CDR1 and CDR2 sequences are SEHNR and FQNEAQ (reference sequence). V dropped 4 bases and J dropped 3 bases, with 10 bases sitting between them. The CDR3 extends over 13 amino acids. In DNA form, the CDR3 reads TGTGCCAGCAGCTCGGACAGATACTACGAGCAGTACTTC. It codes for CASSSDRYYEQYF.

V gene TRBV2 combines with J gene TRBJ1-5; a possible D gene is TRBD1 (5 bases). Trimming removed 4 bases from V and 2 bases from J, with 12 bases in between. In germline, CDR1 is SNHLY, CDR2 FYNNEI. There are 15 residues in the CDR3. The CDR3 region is CASSGSGFRNQPQHF. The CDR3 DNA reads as TGTGCCAGCAGTGGTTCAGGGTTCCGCAATCAGCCCCAGCATTTT.

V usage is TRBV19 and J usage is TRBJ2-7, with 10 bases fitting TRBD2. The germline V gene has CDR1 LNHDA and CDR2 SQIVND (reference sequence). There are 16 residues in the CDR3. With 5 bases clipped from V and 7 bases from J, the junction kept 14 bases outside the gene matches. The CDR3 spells CASSRTSGPVFPEQYF. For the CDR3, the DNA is TGTGCCAGTAGTCGGACTAGCGGCCCGGTTTTTCCGGAGCAGTACTTC.

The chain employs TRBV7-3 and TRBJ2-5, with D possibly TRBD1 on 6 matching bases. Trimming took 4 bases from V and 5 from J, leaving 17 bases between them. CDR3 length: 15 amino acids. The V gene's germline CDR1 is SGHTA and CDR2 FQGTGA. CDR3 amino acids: CASSSQGTPRETQYF. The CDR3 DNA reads TGTGCCAGCAGCTCGCAGGGGACCCCAAGGGAGACCCAGTACTTC.

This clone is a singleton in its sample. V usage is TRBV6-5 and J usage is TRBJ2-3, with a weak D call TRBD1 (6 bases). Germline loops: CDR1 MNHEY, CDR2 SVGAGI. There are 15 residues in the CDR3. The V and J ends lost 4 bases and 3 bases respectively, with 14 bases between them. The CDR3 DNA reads TGTGCCAGCAGTTCCACAGGGATGCGTACAGATACGCAGTATTTT. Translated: CASSSTGMRTDTQYF.

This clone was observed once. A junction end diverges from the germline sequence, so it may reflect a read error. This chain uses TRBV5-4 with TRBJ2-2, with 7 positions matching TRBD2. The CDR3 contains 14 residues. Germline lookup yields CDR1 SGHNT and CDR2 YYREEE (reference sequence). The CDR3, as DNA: TGTGTCAGCAGACTAGCAGCAAACACCGGGGAGCTGTTTTTT. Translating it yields CVSRLAANTGELFF.

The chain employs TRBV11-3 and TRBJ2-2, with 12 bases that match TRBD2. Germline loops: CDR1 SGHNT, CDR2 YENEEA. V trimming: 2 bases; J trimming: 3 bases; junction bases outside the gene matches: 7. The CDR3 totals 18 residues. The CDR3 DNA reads TGTGCCAGCAGCTTAAGGCCTAGCGGGAGGGCCGACACCGGGGAGCTGTTTTTT. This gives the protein CASSLRPSGRADTGELFF.

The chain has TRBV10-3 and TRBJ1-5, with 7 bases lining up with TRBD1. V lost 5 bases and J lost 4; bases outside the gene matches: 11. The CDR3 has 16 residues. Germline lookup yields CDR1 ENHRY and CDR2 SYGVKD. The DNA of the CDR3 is TGTGCCATCAGTAAGCGACTCGACAGGGAAAATCAGCCCCAGCATTTT. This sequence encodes CAISKRLDRENQPQHF.

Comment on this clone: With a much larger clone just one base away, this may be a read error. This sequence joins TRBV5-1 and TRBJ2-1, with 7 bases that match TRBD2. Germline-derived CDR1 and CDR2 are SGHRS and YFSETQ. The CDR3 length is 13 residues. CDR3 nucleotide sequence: TGCGCCAGCAGCGCCCGGGACTACAATGAGCGGTTCTTC. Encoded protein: CASSARDYNERFF.

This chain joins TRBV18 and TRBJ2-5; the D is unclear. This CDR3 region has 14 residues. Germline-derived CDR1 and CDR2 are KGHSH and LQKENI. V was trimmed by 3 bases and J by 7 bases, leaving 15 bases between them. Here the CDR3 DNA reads TGTGCCAGCTCACCCTCAGGATACATGGGGACCCAGTACTTC. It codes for CASSPSGYMGTQYF.

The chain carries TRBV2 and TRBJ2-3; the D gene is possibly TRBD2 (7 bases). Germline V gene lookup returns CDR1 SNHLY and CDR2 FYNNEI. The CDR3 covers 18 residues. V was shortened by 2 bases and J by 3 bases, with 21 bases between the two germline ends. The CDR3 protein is CASSESGGRRIFTDTQYF. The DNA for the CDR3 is TGTGCCAGCAGTGAATCGGGGGGCCGTCGGATTTTTACAGATACGCAGTATTTT. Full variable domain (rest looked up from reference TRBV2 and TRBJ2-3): EPEVTQTPSHQVTQMGQEVILRCVPISNHLYFYWYRQILGQKVEFLVSFYNNEISEKSEIFDDQFSVERPDGSNFTLKIRSTKLEDSAMYFCASSESGGRRIFTDTQYFGPGTRLTVL.

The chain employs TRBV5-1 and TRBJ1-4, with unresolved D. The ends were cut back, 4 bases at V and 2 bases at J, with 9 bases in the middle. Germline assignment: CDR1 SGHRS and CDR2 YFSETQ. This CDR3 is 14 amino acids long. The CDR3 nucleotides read TGCGCCAGCAGCCCGTTCAGTACTAATGAAAAACTGTTTTTT. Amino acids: CASSPFSTNEKLFF.

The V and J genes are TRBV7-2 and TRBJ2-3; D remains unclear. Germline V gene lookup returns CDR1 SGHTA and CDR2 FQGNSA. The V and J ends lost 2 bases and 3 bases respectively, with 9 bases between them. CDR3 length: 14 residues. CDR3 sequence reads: CASSLLPVTDTQYF. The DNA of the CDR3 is TGTGCCAGCAGCTTATTGCCCGTTACAGATACGCAGTATTTT. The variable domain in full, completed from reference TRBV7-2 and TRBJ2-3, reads GAGVSQSPSNKVTEKGKDVELRCDPISGHTALYWYRQSLGQGLEFLIYFQGNSAPDKSGLPSDRFSAERTGGSVSTLTIQRTQQEDSAVYLCASSLLPVTDTQYFGPGTRLTVL.

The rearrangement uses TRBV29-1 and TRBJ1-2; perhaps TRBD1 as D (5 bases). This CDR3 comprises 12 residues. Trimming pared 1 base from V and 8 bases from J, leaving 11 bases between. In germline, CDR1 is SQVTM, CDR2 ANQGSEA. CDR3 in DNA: TGCAGCGTTGAAGGGGGCGCGAGGGGCTACACCTTC. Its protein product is CSVEGGARGYTF.

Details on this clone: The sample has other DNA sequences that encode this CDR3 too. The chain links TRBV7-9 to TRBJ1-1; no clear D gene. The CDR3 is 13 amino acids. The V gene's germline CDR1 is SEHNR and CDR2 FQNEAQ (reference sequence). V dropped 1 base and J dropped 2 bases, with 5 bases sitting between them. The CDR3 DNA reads TGTGCCAGCAGCTTAGAGGTCAACACTGAAGCTTTCTTT. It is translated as CASSLEVNTEAFF.

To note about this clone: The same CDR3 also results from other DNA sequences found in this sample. The CDR3 coding sequence is TGTGCCAGCAGTGAAGGGGACAGCAATCAGCCCCAGCATTTT. Residues: CASSEGDSNQPQHF. V usage is TRBV2 and J usage is TRBJ1-5; D may be TRBD1 (5 bases). This CDR3 is built from 14 residues. Deletions cut 1 base from V and 1 base from J, with 5 bases between. Germline V CDR1 and CDR2: SNHLY, FYNNEI.

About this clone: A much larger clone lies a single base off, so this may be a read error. The CDR3: CASSPETQYF. CDR3 sequence (DNA): TGTGCCAGCAGCCCAGAGACCCAGTACTTC. V gene TRBV6-5 combines with J gene TRBJ2-5; D gene uncertain. The CDR3 runs to 10 residues. Between the trimmed V and J ends, which lost 6 bases and 4 bases, there was a span of 3 bases. Per germline, CDR1 MNHEY and CDR2 SVGAGI.

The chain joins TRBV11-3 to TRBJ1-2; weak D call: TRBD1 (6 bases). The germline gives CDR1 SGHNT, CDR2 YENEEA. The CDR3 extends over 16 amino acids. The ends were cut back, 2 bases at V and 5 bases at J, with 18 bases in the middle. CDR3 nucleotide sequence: TGTGCCAGCAGCTTATTCAAGGGGGGAGGGAAGTATGGCTACACCTTC. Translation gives CASSLFKGGGKYGYTF.

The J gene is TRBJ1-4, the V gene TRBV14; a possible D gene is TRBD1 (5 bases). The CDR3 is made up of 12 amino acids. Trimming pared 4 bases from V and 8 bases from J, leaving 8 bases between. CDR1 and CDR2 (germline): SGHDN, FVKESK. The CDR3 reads CASSPWGEKLFF. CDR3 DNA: TGTGCCAGCAGCCCCTGGGGGGAAAAACTGTTTTTT.

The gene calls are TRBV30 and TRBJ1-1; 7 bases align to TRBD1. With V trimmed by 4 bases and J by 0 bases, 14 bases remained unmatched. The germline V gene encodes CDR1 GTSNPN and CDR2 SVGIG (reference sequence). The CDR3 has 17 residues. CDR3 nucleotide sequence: TGTGCCTGGAATAAAAAACTCTGGGACAGCTTGAACACTGAAGCTTTCTTT. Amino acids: CAWNKKLWDSLNTEAFF.

CDR3 in DNA: TGTGCCAGTAGCCCCGTGAGGTTTTCCTACGAGCAGTACTTC. It is translated as CASSPVRFSYEQYF. The V and J genes are TRBV19 and TRBJ2-7; unclear D gene. From germline, CDR1 is LNHDA and CDR2 SQIVND (reference sequence). CDR3 size: 14 residues. The germline V and J ends were trimmed by 6 bases and 1 base, with 13 bases remaining between them.

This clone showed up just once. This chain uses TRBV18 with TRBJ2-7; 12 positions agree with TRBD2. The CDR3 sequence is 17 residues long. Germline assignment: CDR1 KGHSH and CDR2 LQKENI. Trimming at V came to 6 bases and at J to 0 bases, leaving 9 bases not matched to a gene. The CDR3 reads CASSGGLAGSLSYEQYF. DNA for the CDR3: TGTGCCAGCTCCGGAGGACTAGCGGGATCCCTCTCCTACGAGCAGTACTTC.

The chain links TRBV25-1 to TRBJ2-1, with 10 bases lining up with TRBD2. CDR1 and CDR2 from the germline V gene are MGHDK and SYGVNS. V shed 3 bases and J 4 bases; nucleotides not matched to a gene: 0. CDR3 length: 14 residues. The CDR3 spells CASSDSGRYNEQFF. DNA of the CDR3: TGTGCCAGCAGTGATAGCGGGAGGTACAATGAGCAGTTCTTC.

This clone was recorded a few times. The CDR3 spells CASSEPKGLGIWETQYF. The CDR3 DNA is TGTGCCAGCAGTGAGCCCAAAGGCCTGGGCATCTGGGAGACCCAGTACTTC. The V call is TRBV6-1, the J call TRBJ2-5; D remains ambiguous. With 3 bases removed from V and 5 bases from J, the gap between germline ends came to 22 bases. This CDR3 contains 17 residues. Germline-derived CDR1 and CDR2 are MNHNS and SASEGT.